This TCR beta chain was retrieved from a study of siplizumab effects on memory and regulatory T cells. Findings and limits, study-wide: The apparent diversity of naive T cells exceeded that of memory cells, and naive T cells seemed to make a major contribution to the alloresponse. Roughly 75-95% of proliferating CD4+ or CD8+ clones lacked an assignable naive or memory phenotype. Significantly reduced by siplizumab was the cumulative frequency of alloreactive sequences, namely those traceable to unstimulated CD4+ memory cells.

As for this clone: As yet, its antigen is unknown.

Sequenced by immunoSEQ multiplex PCR; TCRdb stores in-frame clones only, minus some. The sample holds about 91,000 clones, approximately 94% seen once. The CDR3 length is 15 residues. Looked up from germline, CDR1 is SGHTA and CDR2 is FQGTGA. V trimming: 6 bases; J trimming: 5 bases; junction bases outside the gene matches: 3. The material sequenced was CD8+ T cells sorted from blood. The TCR was taken from a human donor in good health. The chain is built from TRBV7-3 and TRBJ2-1; 14 bases align to TRBD2. The CDR3 loop is CASRGLAGEHNEQFF. DNA for the CDR3: TGTGCCAGCAGGGGACTAGCGGGGGAGCACAATGAGCAGTTCTTC.